The 15 T cell receptor beta chains below all came from one sample that was sequenced in a study of blood T cell repertoires in COVID-19. TCRdb keeps only in-frame clones here, not all; method: immunoSEQ multiplex PCR. The table lists over 400,000 clones, about 88% of them singletons. Source material: peripheral blood. Source of these receptors: a woman in her 50s with COVID-19, enrolled during active disease.

The rearrangement links TRBV5-6 to TRBJ2-7, with 9 bases aligning to TRBD1. With V trimmed by 4 bases and J by 6 bases, 8 bases remained unmatched. This CDR3 is 14 amino acids long. The V gene's germline CDR1 is SGHDT and CDR2 YYEEEE. The CDR3 DNA follows: TGTGCCAGCAGCCTGGGACAGGGTGTGAGCGAGCAGTACTTC. Its protein product is CASSLGQGVSEQYF. The variable domain in full, with the rest retrieved from reference TRBV5-6 and TRBJ2-7, is DAGVTQSPTHLIKTRGQQVTLRCSPKSGHDTVSWYQQALGQGPQFIFQYYEEEERQRGNFPDRFSGHQFPNYSSELNVNALLLGDSALYLCASSLGQGVSEQYFGPGTRLTVT.

The genes are TRBV3-1 (or the pseudogene TRBV3-2) and TRBJ2-6, with 7 bases fitting TRBD1. This CDR3 has 18 residues. The J segment lost 2 bases and the V segment lost 1 base, leaving 8 bases of the junction unmatched. The V gene's germline CDR1 is LGHDT and CDR2 YNNKEL (reference sequence). CDR3 DNA: TGTGCCAGCAGCCAAGCCACGGCCGGGACAGCTGGGGCCAACGTCCTGACTTTC. This codes for CASSQATAGTAGANVLTF.

The V and J genes are TRBV12-3 or TRBV12-4 and TRBJ1-2; 8 nucleotides match TRBD1. This CDR3 contains 12 residues. V was pared by 10 bases and J by 6 bases, with 7 bases of the junction left unmatched. The CDR3 DNA sequence: TGTGCCATCAGGGGGCTTCGGGATGGCTACACCTTC. Protein sequence: CAIRGLRDGYTF.

This clone appeared a few times. The chain joins TRBV29-1 to TRBJ1-2; a possible D gene is TRBD1 (5 bases). Germline V gene lookup returns CDR1 SQVTM and CDR2 ANQGSEA. The CDR3 contains 16 residues. Trimming pared 1 base from V and 3 bases from J, leaving 18 bases between. Written as DNA, the CDR3 is TGCAGCGTTGAAGCGGCCGCCGGGAGGGGAGACTATGGCTACACCTTC. It translates to CSVEAAAGRGDYGYTF.

The chain recombines TRBV4-1 with TRBJ2-5, with a tentative D call TRBD2 (7 bases). CDR3 length: 16 residues. V was cut by 0 bases and J by 2 bases, with 13 bases left in between. The V gene's germline CDR1 is MGHRA and CDR2 YSYEKL. CDR3 residues: CASSQEGAGQQETQYF. The CDR3 DNA is TGCGCCAGCAGCCAAGAAGGAGCGGGACAACAAGAGACCCAGTACTTC.

This rearrangement joins TRBV7-8 to TRBJ2-4; D is uncertain. V was shortened by 2 bases and J by 0 bases, with 2 bases between the two germline ends. Germline CDR1 and CDR2: SGHVS and FQNEAQ. The CDR3 has 13 amino acids. CDR3 bases: TGTGCCAGCAGCTTACTAGCCAAAAACATTCAGTACTTC. Translation: CASSLLAKNIQYF.

The chain joins TRBV11-2 to TRBJ1-5; 7 nucleotides match TRBD1. The V segment lost 2 bases and the J segment 6 bases; nucleotides outside the gene matches: 4. The germline CDR1 and CDR2 sequences are SGHAT and FQNNGV. CDR3 size: 14 residues. The DNA for the CDR3 is TGTGCCAGCAGCTTAAGGGCAGGGGGTCAGCCCCAGCATTTT. Translating gives CASSLRAGGQPQHF.

The chain joins TRBV28 to TRBJ2-3; 9 bases agree with TRBD2. The germline CDR1 and CDR2 sequences are MDHEN and SYDVKM. Trimming removed 7 bases from V and 3 bases from J; junction bases left unmatched: 8. This CDR3 region has 15 residues. CDR3 sequence: CASNPSGVRTDTQYF. The CDR3 coding sequence is TGTGCCAGCAACCCTAGCGGGGTACGGACAGATACGCAGTATTTT. Filled out from reference TRBV28 and TRBJ2-3, the complete variable domain reads DVKVTQSSRYLVKRTGEKVFLECVQDMDHENMFWYRQDPGLGLRLIYFSYDVKMKEKGDIPEGYSVSREKKERFSLILESASTNQTSMYLCASNPSGVRTDTQYFGPGTRLTVL.

This clone was picked up a small number of times. The V call is TRBV4-2, the J call TRBJ2-3; 10 nucleotides agree with TRBD2. V lost 1 base, J lost 4 bases, and 5 bases stayed unmatched. Germline V gives CDR1 LGHNA, CDR2 YNFKEQ. This CDR3 contains 16 residues. CDR3 coding DNA: TGTGCCAGCAGCCAAGGGGCTAGCGGGGGATCAGATACGCAGTATTTT. It codes for CASSQGASGGSDTQYF.

The chain links TRBV12-5 to TRBJ1-4; TRBD1 agrees at 7 bases. V was clipped by 1 base and J by 11 bases; unmatched bases: 4. This CDR3 has 13 residues. Germline V gene lookup returns CDR1 LGHNT and CDR2 FRNRAP. The CDR3 reads CASGLEGGGKLFF. CDR3 coding DNA: TGTGCTAGTGGTTTGGAAGGGGGCGGGAAACTGTTTTTT.

This clone was picked up one time. The genes are TRBV7-3 and TRBJ2-3; TRBD2 matches 11 bases. The CDR3 totals 16 residues. Trimming removed 1 base from V and 5 bases from J; junction bases left unmatched: 5. Germline CDR1 is SGHTA and CDR2 is FQGTGA. The CDR3 is CASSLRLAGGLDTQYF. CDR3 coding DNA: TGTGCCAGCAGCTTAAGGCTAGCGGGGGGCCTAGATACGCAGTATTTT.

The rearrangement uses TRBV6-6 and TRBJ1-3; no definite D call. Germline CDR1 reads MNHNY; CDR2 reads SVGAGI (reference sequence). There are 12 residues in the CDR3. Trimming took 3 bases from V and 4 from J, leaving 4 bases between them. The CDR3 DNA reads TGTGCCAGCAGTTATCTGGGAAACACCATATATTTT. Translated, it gives CASSYLGNTIYF.

This chain connects TRBV13 to TRBJ1-1; D is undetermined. The germline V gene encodes CDR1 PRHDT and CDR2 FYEKMQ (reference sequence). The CDR3 is made up of 15 amino acids. Trimming removed 4 bases at V and 7 bases at J, with 19 bases between. CDR3 protein: CASSSTALPADEAFF. CDR3 bases: TGTGCCAGCAGCTCGACCGCACTCCCTGCGGATGAAGCTTTCTTT. Combining the CDR3 with reference TRBV13 and TRBJ1-1 gives the whole variable domain AAGVIQSPRHLIKEKRETATLKCYPIPRHDTVYWYQQGPGQDPQFLISFYEKMQSDKGSIPDRFSAQQFSDYHSELNMSSLELGDSALYFCASSSTALPADEAFFGQGTRLTVV.

This chain links TRBV11-3 with TRBJ1-3; D perhaps matches TRBD1 (5 bases). Germline V gives CDR1 SGHNT, CDR2 YENEEA. This CDR3 has 15 amino acids. V lost 2 bases to trimming and J lost 1 base, with 9 bases between them. In DNA, the CDR3 is TGTGCCAGCAGCTTATCGCGGGGGTCTGGAAACACCATATATTTT. Protein product: CASSLSRGSGNTIYF.

V usage is TRBV9 and J usage is TRBJ1-5; no definite D call. The germline V and J ends were trimmed by 1 base and 0 bases, with 8 bases remaining between them. The CDR3 loop spans 15 amino acids. The germline V gene has CDR1 SGDLS and CDR2 YYNGEE. The DNA for the CDR3 is TGTGCCAGCAGCGTAAGCGGAAATAGCAATCAGCCCCAGCATTTT. It is translated as CASSVSGNSNQPQHF.